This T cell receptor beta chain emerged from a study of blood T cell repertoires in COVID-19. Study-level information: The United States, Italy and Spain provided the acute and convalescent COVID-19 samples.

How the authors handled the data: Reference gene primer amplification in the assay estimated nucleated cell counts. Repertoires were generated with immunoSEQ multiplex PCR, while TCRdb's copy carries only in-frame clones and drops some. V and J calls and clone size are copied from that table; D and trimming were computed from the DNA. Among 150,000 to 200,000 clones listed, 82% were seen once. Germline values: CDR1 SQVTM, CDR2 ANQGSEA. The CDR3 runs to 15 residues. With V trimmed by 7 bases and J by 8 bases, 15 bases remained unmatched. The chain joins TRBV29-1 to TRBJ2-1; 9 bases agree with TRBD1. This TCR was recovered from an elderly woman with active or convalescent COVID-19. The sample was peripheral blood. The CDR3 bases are TGCAGCGCTCCCCCGGGGGGACAGGGTGTTTATGAGCAGTTCTTC. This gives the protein CSAPPGGQGVYEQFF.